This paragraph reports one TCR beta chain. It has no known antigen specificity. No much larger clone is present one base from it, and per-base qualities are unavailable. This sample was taken from a study of shared clonotypes between healthy human individuals (TCRdb year 2020). About the full investigation: A couple of women and a few men aged 18 to 49 years were included in the cohort. For each donor, CD4 naive and CD4 memory were each run on three plates, CD8 naive on two plates, and CD8 memory on one plate. To estimate repertoire size and how much clonotypes are shared between individuals, the study performed deep sequencing of blood TCR repertoires from five healthy adults. Libraries were prepared and TCR repertoires were sequenced by different laboratories using diverse techniques, in order to increase sequencing depth and limit assay-specific biases. Between about 0.94 and 8.9 billion PBMCs per donor were obtained by leukapheresis.

Overall study results and their limits: Naive subsets generally had larger estimated clonotype richness than memory subsets did. Sampling was limited to blood, and TCR repertoires in tissue likely differ from TCR repertoires in blood. Even with the large sequencing depth, rarefaction of the sorted-subset datasets indicated that sequencing was incomplete. Pairwise subsampling indicated that sequencing depth was expected to affect the degree of clonotype sharing among donors. Clonotypes shared by all four sorted-subset donors showed higher generation probabilities than non-shared clonotypes. Because the study included only a small number of donors, the genetic and exposure-history diversity represented was limited. When several donors were compared, the shared fraction of clonotypes was 5% to 6.5% for naive CD4, 3% to 4% for naive CD8, 2% to 2.5% for memory CD4, and 0.4% for memory CD8.

The donors were healthy, HIV-negative adults with no recently reported acute infections or vaccinations. Every donor was a Caucasian adult living in Nashville, Tennessee, USA. CD4+ T cells were enriched by magnetic negative selection, after which naive cells were positively selected on CD45RA and the negative fraction was taken as the memory subset. Blood was collected by leukapheresis, and PBMCs were isolated by Ficoll-Histopaque density gradient centrifugation and then cryopreserved in liquid nitrogen vapor phase. Analytical flow cytometry was used to check the purity and quantity of each magnetically sorted T cell population. From each sorted fraction, genomic DNA was isolated and quantified by UV absorbance on a Nanodrop 2000c. TCR CDR3 regions were amplified from genomic DNA by multiplex PCR using the deep immunoSEQ assay. Extracted genomic DNA from each cell subset was distributed evenly across all wells of several immunoSEQ 96-well plates, and each plate was treated as a replicate. For sorted subsets, around 200 ng genomic DNA, equal to 30,000 or so T cell genomes, was loaded into each replicate PCR. The purified libraries were quantified using a Qubit 3.0 fluorometer, sized with a Bioanalyzer 2100, and then quantified again using the KAPA Library Quantification kit. Each immunoSEQ 96-well plate was sequenced on its own single-read 150-cycle Illumina NextSeq 550 flow cell. The paper's data handling went like this. Because the immunoSEQ output held only junctional sequences and lacked quality scores, the filtering could not match the filtering applied to full-length reads. Sequences were annotated with PyIR, a Python wrapper for IgBLAST v1.9, and V/J genes and CDR3 were assigned using IMGT germline references. Reads were filtered out if the reads had weak V/J assignments (E-value above 1e-6), no CDR3, stop codons, out-of-frame junctions, or ambiguous translated residues. V3J clonotypes were defined as sequences sharing the same inferred V gene, J gene, and CDR3 amino acid sequence. Percentage overlap between repertoires was calculated by dividing the number of shared unique clonotypes by the size of the smaller repertoire. Richness of each repertoire was evaluated using RTK rarefaction, the Chao1 estimator, and Recon v2.1 estimates of unobserved clonotypes. Generation probabilities were computed with OLGA for all TCRbeta clonotypes obtained by the gDNA method from several donors. Imported from immuneACCESS, the table was reduced by TCRdb to in-frame sequences with V and J called. These copies leave out some clones; in studies compared against another copy, an unresolved V gene accounts for under half, and the cause of the remainder is not known. The DNA was the basis for D and trimming; V, J and clone size are from that table. The sample table contains some 660,000 clones; only one count was recorded for about three quarters of them. Around 2% of the sample goes to the ten largest clones.

The CDR3 numbers 16 residues from cysteine through phenylalanine. The read is trimmed to its CDR3 DNA, 48 bases read in frame from base 1. V and J lose 5 bases and 7 bases, and a span of 23 bases separates them. CDR1 and CDR2 were assigned from the germline V gene as SGHTA and FQGNSA. What was sequenced was memory CD4+ T cells sorted from blood. The sample's cell subset or site label, decoded: CD45RA-negative fraction. The TCR sequence derives from a woman aged 30 to 39 in good health. The V gene is TRBV7-2 and the J gene is TRBJ2-5, and perhaps TRBD2 as D gene, on 5 matching bases. The CDR3 has the sequence CASSRNVLSIEGTQYF. In nucleotide form, the sequence is TGTGCCAGCAGCCGAAACGTCCTGTCGATTGAGGGGACCCAGTACTTC.